The sequence of this T cell receptor (beta chain) was determined in a study of cytomegalovirus exposure and HLA in healthy donors. Primers for the PCR totalled 60 Vbeta and 13 Jbeta. Sequenced by immunoSEQ multiplex PCR; TCRdb stores in-frame clones only, minus some. This sample carries 150,000 or so clones, 75% of them seen once, and the ten largest clones take roughly 6.6%. CDR1 SGDLS and CDR2 YYNGEE come from the germline V gene. There are 17 residues in the CDR3. After removal of 0 bases from V and 6 bases from J, the junction contained 5 bases not matched to a gene. This clonotype originated in a man aged 25-45 years in good health and CMV-seronegative. Material for sequencing was PBMCs. The rearrangement links TRBV9 to TRBJ2-2; 13 nucleotides match TRBD2. The CDR3 region is CASSVEGTSGTAGELFF. CDR3 DNA sequence: TGTGCCAGCAGCGTAGAAGGGACTAGCGGGACAGCCGGGGAGCTGTTTTTT. Together with reference TRBV9 and TRBJ2-2, the CDR3 gives the full variable domain: DSGVTQTPKHLITATGQRVTLRCSPRSGDLSVYWYQQSLDQGLQFLIQYYNGEERAKGNILERFSAQQFPDLHSELNLSSLELGDSALYFCASSVEGTSGTAGELFFGEGSRLTVL.